The 28 T cell receptor beta chains below were found in one sample sequenced in a study of cytomegalovirus exposure and HLA in healthy donors (TCRdb year 2017). The library was prepared using the immunoSEQ multiplex PCR assay. For the multiplex PCR, a mixture combining 60 forward primers for TCR Vbeta segments and 13 reverse primers for TCR Jbeta segments was used. The immuneACCESS repertoire file appears here via TCRdb, limited to in-frame rearrangements. These files lack a portion of the clones; in checked studies, under half of the deficit traces to unresolved V genes, and the cause of the others is not known. Here the sample has 150,000 or so clones; approximately 80% occur a single time. The ten largest clones add up to approximately 15% of the sample. Sequencing was performed on PBMCs. The receptors come from a woman between 35 and 50 years old in good health and CMV-seronegative.

V gene TRBV30 combines with J gene TRBJ1-2; D call uncertain. There are 14 residues in the CDR3. Looked up from germline, CDR1 is GTSNPN and CDR2 is SVGIG (reference sequence). V was pared by 2 bases and J by 6 bases, with 16 bases between. CDR3 amino acids: CAWSQVSVFNGYTF. The CDR3 DNA reads TGTGCCTGGAGTCAGGTGTCGGTTTTCAATGGCTACACCTTC.

CDR3 in amino acids: CASSLPREHSYNSPLHF. The CDR3 DNA follows: TGTGCCAGCAGTTTACCCCGGGAGCACTCCTATAATTCACCCCTCCACTTT. This chain connects TRBV28 to TRBJ1-6; D unclear. From germline, CDR1 is MDHEN and CDR2 SYDVKM. Trimming stripped 2 bases from V and 0 bases from J, with 11 bases between. The CDR3 has 17 amino acids.

The chain couples TRBV4-3 to TRBJ2-7, with D uncertain. This CDR3 is built from 14 residues. Trimming stripped 0 bases from V and 2 bases from J, with 8 bases between. Germline loops: CDR1 LGHNA, CDR2 YSLEER. The CDR3 region is CASSQDRSAYEQYF. The CDR3 DNA follows: TGCGCCAGCAGCCAAGACAGATCCGCCTACGAGCAGTACTTC.

V usage is TRBV5-6 and J usage is TRBJ2-7; 8 nucleotides match TRBD2. Germline V gene lookup returns CDR1 SGHDT and CDR2 YYEEEE. Trimming cost V 1 base and J 2 bases; bases outside gene matches: 2. CDR3 size: 14 residues. The CDR3 region has the DNA TGTGCCAGCAGCTTGCTAGCGGGCCCCTACGAGCAGTACTTC. This gives the protein CASSLLAGPYEQYF.

The V call is TRBV14, the J call TRBJ2-5, with a weak D call TRBD1 (7 bases). CDR1 is SGHDN, CDR2 FVKESK, per germline. Trimming stripped 0 bases from V and 4 bases from J, with 12 bases between. The CDR3 length is 15 residues. The CDR3 sequence: CASSQDAGQRETQYF. The CDR3 DNA follows: TGTGCCAGCAGCCAAGATGCGGGACAGAGAGAGACCCAGTACTTC.

The CDR3 sequence: CASSLALGSQYF. The CDR3 region has the DNA TGTGCCAGCAGCTTAGCGTTGGGCAGTCAGTACTTC. This sequence joins TRBV7-9 and TRBJ2-4; D gene uncertain. The germline V gene encodes CDR1 SEHNR and CDR2 FQNEAQ (reference sequence). The V end was cut by 0 bases, the J end by 12 bases, with 9 bases between. This CDR3 has 12 residues.

The gene calls are TRBV28 and TRBJ2-7; 7 bases are shared with TRBD1. The CDR3 extends over 14 amino acids. The germline gives CDR1 MDHEN, CDR2 SYDVKM. Trimming at V came to 6 bases and at J to 6 bases, leaving 11 bases not matched to a gene. The CDR3 DNA is TGTGCCAGCAGGCCACAGGGGCCCGGAGGCGAGCAGTACTTC. Its protein is CASRPQGPGGEQYF.

This sequence joins TRBV27 and TRBJ2-2, with TRBD1 as a possible D gene (6 bases). CDR3 length: 16 residues. Trimming took off 1 base at V and 7 bases at J, with 16 bases between the two ends. CDR1 is MNHEY and CDR2 is SMNVEV in the germline V gene (reference sequence). CDR3 in DNA: TGTGCCAGCAGTTTATTGGGGGCCCTAACGGGCGGGGAGCTGTTTTTT. This encodes CASSLLGALTGGELFF.

The CDR3 reads CASSRGYAYEQYF. DNA for the CDR3: TGTGCCAGCAGCCGGGGGTATGCCTACGAGCAGTACTTC. The gene calls are TRBV7-2 and TRBJ2-7; TRBD2 might be the D (6 bases). The V gene's germline CDR1 is SGHTA and CDR2 FQGNSA. V was pared by 5 bases and J by 2 bases, with 10 bases between. CDR3 length equals 13 residues.

In nucleotides, the CDR3 is TGTGCCAGCAGCCCCGGCGGGACAGGGGGTCTGGGTACGCAGTATTTT. Translation gives CASSPGGTGGLGTQYF. The chain has TRBV28 and TRBJ2-3; TRBD1 matches 11 bases. The CDR3 is made up of 16 amino acids. J lost 8 bases, V lost 6 bases, and 13 bases had no gene match. Per the germline V gene, CDR1 is MDHEN and CDR2 is SYDVKM. Looking up the rest from reference TRBV28 and TRBJ2-3 gives the full variable domain: DVKVTQSSRYLVKRTGEKVFLECVQDMDHENMFWYRQDPGLGLRLIYFSYDVKMKEKGDIPEGYSVSREKKERFSLILESASTNQTSMYLCASSPGGTGGLGTQYFGPGTRLTVL.

This chain uses TRBV28 with TRBJ2-7, with D perhaps matching TRBD2 (6 bases). Germline CDR1 and CDR2: MDHEN and SYDVKM. Trimming left V 3 bases short and J 5 bases short, with 14 bases between. The CDR3 loop spans 14 amino acids. CDR3 sequence (DNA): TGTGCCAGCAGTTTGGGGGGTTCAATCCACGAGCAGTACTTC. Translation: CASSLGGSIHEQYF.

In its sample, this clone was seen a few times. The J gene is TRBJ1-1, the V gene TRBV27; 9 bases agree with TRBD1. The J segment lost 4 bases and the V segment lost 3 bases, leaving 0 bases of the junction unmatched. CDR3 size: 13 residues. Germline-derived CDR1 and CDR2 are MNHEY and SMNVEV (reference sequence). CDR3 bases: TGTGCCAGCAGTTTGACAGGGGGCACTGAAGCTTTCTTT. It yields the protein CASSLTGGTEAFF.

The V gene is TRBV27, the J gene TRBJ2-4, with 11 bases identical to TRBD1. The J segment lost 4 bases and the V segment lost 4 bases, leaving 3 bases of the junction unmatched. This CDR3 comprises 15 residues. Germline-derived CDR1 and CDR2 are MNHEY and SMNVEV (reference sequence). CDR3 region: CASSSGTGGKNIQYF. In nucleotides, the CDR3 is TGTGCCAGCAGTTCTGGGACAGGGGGAAAAAACATTCAGTACTTC.

The chain employs TRBV7-9 and TRBJ1-1, with a tentative D call TRBD1 (6 bases). Germline V gene lookup returns CDR1 SEHNR and CDR2 FQNEAQ (reference sequence). The CDR3 runs 16 residues. With 7 bases removed from V and 0 bases from J, the gap between germline ends came to 18 bases. The CDR3 bases are TGTGCCAGCACCCTGGGGGGGGGCGGACTGAACACTGAAGCTTTCTTT. Its protein is CASTLGGGGLNTEAFF.

The genes are TRBV13 and TRBJ2-1; a weak D match, TRBD2 (7 bases). CDR1 and CDR2 (germline): PRHDT, FYEKMQ (reference sequence). Trimming left V 3 bases short and J 6 bases short, with 9 bases between. This CDR3 spans 13 amino acids. This CDR3 is CASSLRGGNEQFF. The CDR3 DNA is TGTGCCAGCAGCTTGAGGGGGGGCAATGAGCAGTTCTTC.

J is TRBJ2-7 and V is TRBV15; maybe TRBD1 (7 bases). The CDR3 loop spans 14 amino acids. Germline values: CDR1 LNHNV, CDR2 YYDKDF (reference sequence). Trimming stripped 4 bases from V and 7 bases from J, with 17 bases between. As DNA, the CDR3 is TGTGCCACCAGCAAGGGGGGACAGATCATGGAGCAGTACTTC. Its protein is CATSKGGQIMEQYF. The full variable domain, with the rest looked up from reference TRBV15 and TRBJ2-7, is DAMVIQNPRYQVTQFGKPVTLSCSQTLNHNVMYWYQQKSSQAPKLLFHYYDKDFNNEADTPDNFQSRRPNTSFCFLDIRSPGLGDTAMYLCATSKGGQIMEQYFGPGTRLTVT.

This clone was counted only a few times. The chain employs TRBV10-1 and TRBJ2-7; TRBD2 agrees at 8 bases. The CDR3 contains 13 residues. The germline V gene has CDR1 WNHNN and CDR2 SYGVQD (reference sequence). V shed 6 bases, J shed 7 bases, and the junction held 8 bases outside the gene matches. The CDR3 loop is CASRERLAREQYF. In nucleotides, the CDR3 is TGCGCCAGCAGAGAAAGACTAGCGCGGGAGCAGTACTTC.

This sequence joins TRBV19 and TRBJ1-2; D remains ambiguous. The germline V gene has CDR1 LNHDA and CDR2 SQIVND (reference sequence). V was pared by 7 bases and J by 0 bases, with 12 bases between. CDR3 size: 14 residues. The DNA of the CDR3 is TGTGCCAGTAACGCTTTCCTAGCTAACTATGGCTACACCTTC. It codes for CASNAFLANYGYTF.

The rearrangement joins TRBV9 to TRBJ1-1; no firm D call. The CDR3 sequence is 14 residues long. Looked up from germline, CDR1 is SGDLS and CDR2 is YYNGEE. Trimming removed 4 bases at V and 1 base at J, with 11 bases between. CDR3 residues: CASSPTPTNTEAFF. In DNA form, the CDR3 reads TGTGCCAGCAGCCCCACTCCAACGAACACTGAAGCTTTCTTT.

This chain connects TRBV28 to TRBJ2-7; 8 bases match TRBD1. CDR3 length equals 12 residues. The germline gives CDR1 MDHEN, CDR2 SYDVKM. V shed 8 bases, J shed 3 bases, and the junction held 3 bases outside the gene matches. The CDR3 DNA is TGTGCCAGCCGGGACAGGCTCTACGAGCAGTACTTC. This translates into CASRDRLYEQYF.

V gene TRBV7-2 combines with J gene TRBJ1-1; D ambiguous. Trimming took off 7 bases at V and 1 base at J, with 16 bases between the two ends. The CDR3 sequence is 15 residues long. Germline lookup yields CDR1 SGHTA and CDR2 FQGNSA. In DNA, the CDR3 is TGTGCCAGCACCTTGACGAGGGCGGGGAACACTGAAGCTTTCTTT. It translates to CASTLTRAGNTEAFF.

J is TRBJ2-1 and V is TRBV29-1, with D possibly being TRBD1 (6 bases). The germline V gene encodes CDR1 SQVTM and CDR2 ANQGSEA. Trimming left V 5 bases short and J 0 bases short, with 14 bases between. The CDR3 is made up of 15 amino acids. The CDR3 sequence: CSVRDRSSSYNEQFF. The CDR3 coding sequence is TGCAGCGTTCGCGACAGGTCAAGCTCCTACAATGAGCAGTTCTTC.

The chain employs TRBV4-3 and TRBJ1-1; 8 bases map to TRBD1. The CDR3 consists of 14 residues. Germline V gives CDR1 LGHNA, CDR2 YSLEER. V trimming: 0 bases; J trimming: 6 bases; junction bases outside the gene matches: 3. CDR3 loop: CASSQDRGHAEAFF. CDR3 in DNA: TGCGCCAGCAGCCAAGACAGGGGGCATGCTGAAGCTTTCTTT.

The gene calls are TRBV4-2 and TRBJ2-3; 14 nucleotides match TRBD2. Trimming took 1 base from V and 5 from J; bases not matched to a gene: 11. Germline V lookup: CDR1 LGHNA, CDR2 YNFKEQ. This CDR3 has 19 residues. In nucleotides, the CDR3 is TGTGCCAGCAGCCAAGGGACTAGCGGGGGGCCTCTACGGGAAGATACGCAGTATTTT. It codes for CASSQGTSGGPLREDTQYF.

The CDR3 region has the DNA TGTGCCAGCAGCCAAATGGGACAGGGGGCTAACTATGGCTACACCTTC. Its protein product is CASSQMGQGANYGYTF. V is TRBV14 and J is TRBJ1-2; 11 nucleotides line up with TRBD1. Germline V CDR1 and CDR2: SGHDN, FVKESK. The CDR3 is 16 amino acids. With V trimmed by 2 bases and J by 0 bases, 2 bases remained unmatched.

This chain joins TRBV6-6 and TRBJ1-4; 7 positions agree with TRBD1. CDR1 is MNHNY and CDR2 is SVGAGI in the germline V gene (reference sequence). With 5 bases clipped from V and 0 bases from J, the junction kept 6 bases outside the gene matches. CDR3 length: 16 amino acids. As DNA, the CDR3 is TGTGCCAGCAGTCCCGGGACAGACGCAACTAATGAAAAACTGTTTTTT. Protein: CASSPGTDATNEKLFF.

The rearrangement links TRBV25-1 to TRBJ2-7; D gene uncertain. V was cut by 1 base and J by 7 bases, with 11 bases left in between. The CDR3 loop spans 13 amino acids. Germline loops: CDR1 MGHDK, CDR2 SYGVNS. The CDR3 nucleotides are TGTGCCAGCAGTGAATTTAAATCGGGTGAGCAGTACTTC. Amino acids: CASSEFKSGEQYF.

The V gene is TRBV25-1, the J gene TRBJ1-5; D gene uncertain. CDR1 and CDR2 from the germline V gene are MGHDK and SYGVNS. The V and J ends lost 7 bases and 4 bases respectively, with 11 bases between them. This CDR3 is built from 13 residues. The CDR3 reads CASTLQQNQPQHF. Written as DNA, the CDR3 is TGTGCCAGCACCTTACAGCAAAATCAGCCCCAGCATTTT.